What follows are 10 T cell receptor beta chains derived from one specimen sequenced in a study of blood T cell repertoires in COVID-19. Only in-frame clones appear in the TCRdb table, and some are missing; sequencing was by immunoSEQ multiplex PCR. Here the sample spans about 370,000 clones, approximately 88% being singletons. The sequencing sample was made of peripheral blood. The origin of the receptors is a woman aged 25 to 39 with COVID-19, enrolled during active disease.

The chain couples TRBV5-5 to TRBJ2-2; tentatively, D is TRBD1 (6 bases). The germline CDR1 and CDR2 sequences are SGHKS and YYEKEE (reference sequence). This CDR3 contains 15 residues. Trimming pared 2 bases from V and 3 bases from J, leaving 11 bases between. CDR3 nucleotides: TGTGCCAGCAGCTTACAGGGCGCTGACACCGGGGAGCTGTTTTTT. As protein: CASSLQGADTGELFF.

The V call is TRBV7-9, the J call TRBJ2-1; perhaps TRBD2 as D (5 bases). Per the germline V gene, CDR1 is SEHNR and CDR2 is FQNEAQ (reference sequence). Trimming removed 4 bases at V and 0 bases at J, with 10 bases between. The CDR3 runs to 15 residues. This chain's CDR3 is CASSYLASSYNEQFF. The CDR3 bases are TGTGCCAGCAGCTATCTAGCTAGCTCCTACAATGAGCAGTTCTTC.

V gene TRBV4-3 combines with J gene TRBJ2-3; TRBD2 matches 14 bases. V shed 1 base and J 0 bases; nucleotides not matched to a gene: 3. Germline-derived CDR1 and CDR2 are LGHNA and YSLEER. The CDR3 extends over 18 amino acids. CDR3 in amino acids: CASSQAGTSGRSTDTQYF. DNA of the CDR3: TGCGCCAGCAGCCAAGCCGGGACTAGCGGGAGAAGCACAGATACGCAGTATTTT.

This clone was picked up a small number of times. The rearrangement joins TRBV5-6 to TRBJ1-1; possible D gene TRBD1, 5 bases. Germline-derived CDR1 and CDR2 are SGHDT and YYEEEE. The CDR3 loop spans 12 amino acids. Trimming took 2 bases from V and 11 from J, leaving 13 bases between them. CDR3 bases: TGTGCCAGCAGCTTATCCCTCGGGGGTGCTTTCTTT. Its protein is CASSLSLGGAFF.

The gene calls are TRBV10-3 and TRBJ1-5; D is unclear. V lost 3 bases and J 0 bases, leaving 12 bases between the germline ends. Germline CDR1 is ENHRY and CDR2 is SYGVKD. The CDR3 is 16 residues long. Here the CDR3 DNA reads TGTGCCATCAGTGAAGCTGAGCCGTATAGCAATCAGCCCCAGCATTTT. Protein sequence: CAISEAEPYSNQPQHF.

This clone was picked up a small number of times. The rearrangement links TRBV6-5 to TRBJ2-7; 13 bases match TRBD2. The V gene's germline CDR1 is MNHEY and CDR2 SVGAGI. The ends lost 6 bases at V and 5 bases at J; junction bases unmatched: 7. There are 15 residues in the CDR3. CDR3 amino acids: CASRTTSGRANEQYV. The DNA for the CDR3 is TGTGCCAGCAGAACAACTAGCGGGAGGGCGAACGAGCAGTACGTC.

This clone appeared once. The rearrangement uses TRBV18 and TRBJ2-7; 8 bases agree with TRBD1. The length of the CDR3 is 16 residues. Germline CDR1 KGHSH, CDR2 LQKENI. DNA of the CDR3: TGTGCCAGCTCACCAAACGGACAGGGCCCATCCTCCGAGCAGTACGTC. Translated, it gives CASSPNGQGPSSEQYV.

Only one count was recorded for this clone. The chain carries TRBV9 and TRBJ2-3; 10 bases line up with TRBD2. CDR1 and CDR2 from the germline V gene are SGDLS and YYNGEE. The CDR3 sequence is 16 residues long. J lost 3 bases, V lost 2 bases, and 6 bases had no gene match. The DNA for the CDR3 is TGTGCCAGCAGCGTGGCTAGCGGGAGTATAACAGATACGCAGTATTTT. Its translation: CASSVASGSITDTQYF.

The CDR3 loop reads CASSQETGEAFF. CDR3 nucleotide sequence: TGCGCCAGCAGCCAAGAAACAGGTGAAGCTTTCTTT. This rearrangement joins TRBV4-3 to TRBJ1-1, with D tentatively TRBD1 (5 bases). V was trimmed by 0 bases and J by 7 bases, leaving 6 bases between them. CDR1 is LGHNA, CDR2 YSLEER, per germline. The CDR3 runs to 12 residues.

This chain links TRBV7-6 with TRBJ1-1, with a possible D match to TRBD1 (5 bases). This CDR3 is built from 15 residues. Germline assignment: CDR1 SGHVS and CDR2 FNYEAQ. Trimming removed 2 bases at V and 1 base at J, with 11 bases between. CDR3 loop: CASSLNQGRNTEAFF. As DNA, the CDR3 is TGTGCCAGCAGCTTAAATCAGGGAAGGAACACTGAAGCTTTCTTT.